The clone carrying this TCR beta chain was counted a few times. The germline V gene encodes CDR1 KGHSH and CDR2 LQKENI. V was shortened by 3 bases and J by 3 bases, with 11 bases between the two germline ends. CDR3 length equals 14 residues. The data were obtained in a study of cytomegalovirus exposure and HLA in healthy donors. Vbeta (60) and Jbeta (13) primers were used in the PCR. The data were produced by immunoSEQ multiplex PCR, yet TCRdb's version contains in-frame clones alone and is incomplete. The sample comprises about 94,000 clones, about 62% of which are singletons, and about 3.9% rests with the top ten.

Specimen: PBMCs. This TCR came from a man aged 25 to 40 in good health and CMV-seronegative. V usage is TRBV18 and J usage is TRBJ2-5; D not resolved. The CDR3 sequence: CASSPSLSKETQYF. For the CDR3, the DNA is TGTGCCAGCTCACCGAGCCTCTCAAAAGAGACCCAGTACTTC. Full variable domain (outside the CDR3, taken from reference TRBV18 and TRBJ2-5): NAGVMQNPRHLVRRRGQEARLRCSPMKGHSHVYWYRQLPEEGLKFMVYLQKENIIDESGMPKERFSAEFPKEGPSILRIQQVVRGDSAAYFCASSPSLSKETQYFGPGTRLLVL.